This entry describes one T cell receptor beta chain. The antigen is not known. Here immunoSEQ multiplex PCR was the method, and the copy in TCRdb shows in-frame clones only, minus some. The sample gives several hundred clones, less than 90% of which show up once; around 9.8% is in the top ten. The ends were cut back, 7 bases at V and 1 base at J, with 14 bases in the middle. The CDR3 extends over 15 amino acids. Per the germline V gene, CDR1 is SNHLY and CDR2 is FYNNEI. This entry belongs to a study of T cells after posttransplantation cyclophosphamide. Study-level findings and limits: Later blood repertoires were often dominated by clones from the donor CD8+ memory compartment. Blood and skin or GI T cell repertoires showed limited TRB overlap.

The TCR originated in a man in his forties or fifties. The specimen was gut tissue. The chain uses TRBV2 and TRBJ1-5, with D possibly being TRBD1 (6 bases). The CDR3: CASKREGQSNQPQHF. CDR3 bases: TGTGCCAGCAAACGGGAAGGACAGAGCAATCAGCCCCAGCATTTT.